This note documents a single T cell receptor beta chain sequence. This clonotype appeared many times. The specificity of this receptor is unknown. Base qualities are not recorded, but no much larger clone differs from it by a single base. The time point label corresponds to: longitudinal time-point 1 (baseline). Libraries from unsorted PBMCs were made from 2 million PBMCs kept in RNAlater at -80 degrees C until RNA extraction. Peripheral blood was subjected to Ficoll-Hypaque density gradient centrifugation to isolate PBMCs, which were then cryopreserved in liquid nitrogen. From the germline V gene (reference sequence), CDR1 is DFQATT and CDR2 is SNEGSKA. From the cysteine up to the phenylalanine, the CDR3 has a length of 13 residues. The entry retains the CDR3 DNA only, 39 bases that are in frame from base 1. Trimming costs V 4 bases and J 6 bases, and their ends lie 15 bases apart. cDNA was synthesized by template-switch 5'RACE using a primer with a 10-nucleotide random unique molecular identifier that tagged each TCR transcript. Every sequencing run covered 15-18 subjects and yielded more than 180 million TCR-beta sequences. The RNeasy kit was used for extraction of total RNA. TCR-beta VDJ regions were amplified with primers for the TCR constant region and the 5'RACE anchor, using the KAPA Real-time Library Amplification kit. A first PCR added sample indexes and Illumina adaptors, after which a second PCR increased the library yield. After Ampure bead purification, the TCR product of roughly 650 bp was size-selected on a 2% E-gel SizeSelection system. Before pooling, libraries had their quality checked on a Bioanalyzer, their concentration measured with Qubit, and their quantity determined with the Kapa Library Quantification kit. An Illumina HiSeq 2500 was used to sequence the libraries paired-end at 2 x 150 bp. To increase sequence diversity, roughly 24-30% phiX was spiked into each library pool. On the study's bioinformatics: Quality-filtered reads were processed with the UMI-based MiGEC pipeline, which removed over 75% of raw TCR sequences during error correction. VDJ genes were aligned to IMGT germline references, and clonotypes were defined by unique CDR3 amino acid sequence plus V-J genes. VDJtools evaluated clonal expansion, Shannon diversity and CDR3 relatedness (CalcPairwiseDistances, ClusterSamples); CLCbio workbench built phylogenetic trees. Clones with at least 8 unique UMIs were defined as expanded, with this threshold being based on coefficient-of-variation modelling across technical triplicates. The public sequencing data were trimmed at Q25 with fastp and processed into clonotypes with MiXCR by TCRdb, which kept only in-frame beta chains. Under each unique CDR3 protein, matching rows form one entry showing the most common genes and DNA. It is TCRdb's table, rather than the study itself, that gives the V and J calls and clone size. For this sample there are about 60,000 distinct CDR3 sequences; approximately 11% appear just once. The ten largest clones take up approximately 7% of the sample.

This entry is derived from a study of neurological immune-mediated disorders (dated by TCRdb to 2018 to 2020). With respect to the entire study: The study compared peripheral blood TCR-beta repertoires of HTLV-I-associated myelopathy (HAM/TSP) patients, multiple sclerosis patients and healthy controls using UMI-based sequencing. The 106 TCR-beta libraries covered PBMC samples along with longitudinal samples, technical triplicates, and paired sorted CD4+ and CD8+ T-cell subsets. Longitudinal HAM/TSP and healthy donors had 3 time-points each (roughly 3-45 month intervals). Of the approximately 68 subjects in the cohort, about 15 were HAM/TSP patients, about 34 were multiple sclerosis patients, and roughly 20 were healthy controls.

Summary of the overall study and its limitations: Expanded clones from different subjects shared no identical CDR3 amino acid sequences, which suggests that TCR-beta repertoires were private in all groups. TCR clonal expansion was highest in HAM/TSP patients and lowest in MS patients, with MS patients falling below even healthy controls.

This TCR came from a male donor with HTLV-1-associated myelopathy (HAM/TSP). The sequence is built from TRBV20-1 and TRBJ1-2; the D gene is possibly TRBD1, with 5 bases matching. The sample taken for sequencing was PBMCs. CDR3 protein: CSAKRTFPNGYTF. The DNA sequence reads TGCAGTGCTAAAAGGACATTTCCTAATGGCTACACCTTC.